The 2 T cell receptor beta chains below all came from one sample that was sequenced in a study of T-cell reconstitution after alpha-beta-depleted transplantation in children. Construction of the TCRbeta library involved unique molecular identifiers. One entry per CDR3 protein results from TCRdb running MiXCR on the PCR reads. Of about 980,000 distinct CDR3 sequences listed, 25% to 30% are singletons. This specimen was PBMCs, mostly from graft donor cells, taken 360 days after TCRalphabeta/CD19-depleted stem cell transplant. Receptors were obtained from a boy less than two years old who had a stem cell transplant for SCID, so the T cells may come from the graft donor.

The chain couples TRBV15 to TRBJ2-6; D is uncertain. This CDR3 contains 13 residues. The ends were cut back, 6 bases at V and 0 bases at J, with 3 bases in the middle. The germline V gene has CDR1 LNHNV and CDR2 YYDKDF (reference sequence). DNA of the CDR3: TGTGCCACCAGTCTCTCTGGGGCCAACGTCCTGACTTTC. Translation: CATSLSGANVLTF. Full variable domain (rest looked up from reference TRBV15 and TRBJ2-6): DAMVIQNPRYQVTQFGKPVTLSCSQTLNHNVMYWYQQKSSQAPKLLFHYYDKDFNNEADTPDNFQSRRPNTSFCFLDIRSPGLGDTAMYLCATSLSGANVLTFGAGSRLTVL.

This clonotype appeared a few times. The chain recombines TRBV6-2 or TRBV6-3 with TRBJ2-3; possibly TRBD1 for D (6 bases). From germline, CDR1 is MNHEY and CDR2 SVGEGT. This CDR3 comprises 14 residues. Trimming shortened V by 2 bases and J by 6 bases, and 12 bases separated the two germline ends. The CDR3 here is CASSYRAGQDTQYF. Written as DNA, the CDR3 is TGTGCCAGCAGTTACCGGGCCGGACAGGATACGCAGTATTTT.